One T cell receptor (beta chain) is described in this entry. Assay used: immunoSEQ multiplex PCR; TCRdb lists only in-frame clones, some missing. The table lists around 50,000 clones, around nine tenths of them singletons. The source of the sample is a study of control samples from healthy donors and cancer patients. This CDR3 has 15 amino acids. Trimming left V 2 bases short and J 3 bases short, with 11 bases between. Germline loops: CDR1 MNHNS, CDR2 SASEGT. The chain uses TRBV6-1 and TRBJ1-5, with TRBD1 as a possible D gene (5 bases). This TCR was sampled from a man aged 35-49 years with colorectal cancer. The specimen sequenced was PBMCs. The chain's CDR3 is CASSEWTYVNQPQHF. For the CDR3, the DNA is TGTGCCAGCAGTGAATGGACATATGTCAATCAGCCCCAGCATTTT.